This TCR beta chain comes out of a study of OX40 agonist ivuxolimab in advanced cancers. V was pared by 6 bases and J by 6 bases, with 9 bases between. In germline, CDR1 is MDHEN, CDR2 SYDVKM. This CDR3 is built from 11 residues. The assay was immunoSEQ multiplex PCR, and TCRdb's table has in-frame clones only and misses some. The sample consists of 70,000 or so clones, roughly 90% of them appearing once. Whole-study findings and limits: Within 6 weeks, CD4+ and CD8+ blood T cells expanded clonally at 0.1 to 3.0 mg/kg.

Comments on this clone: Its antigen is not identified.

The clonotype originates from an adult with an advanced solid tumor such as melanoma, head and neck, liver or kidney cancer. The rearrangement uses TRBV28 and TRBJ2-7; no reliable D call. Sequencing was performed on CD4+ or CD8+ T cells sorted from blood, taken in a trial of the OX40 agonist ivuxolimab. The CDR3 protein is CASRSKREQYF. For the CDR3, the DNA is TGTGCCAGCAGGAGCAAGCGCGAGCAGTACTTC.